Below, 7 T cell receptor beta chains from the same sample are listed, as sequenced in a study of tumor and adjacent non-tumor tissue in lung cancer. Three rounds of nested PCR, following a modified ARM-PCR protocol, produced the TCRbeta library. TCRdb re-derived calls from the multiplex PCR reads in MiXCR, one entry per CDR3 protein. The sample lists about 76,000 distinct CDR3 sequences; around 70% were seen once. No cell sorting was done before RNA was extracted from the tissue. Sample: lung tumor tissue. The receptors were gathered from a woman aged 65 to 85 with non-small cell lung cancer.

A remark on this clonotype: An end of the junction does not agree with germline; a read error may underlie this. The CDR3: CASSQRTSGYNEQFF. Written as DNA, the CDR3 is TGTGCCAGCAGCCAGAGGACTAGCGGCTACAATGAGCAGTTTTTC. The chain carries TRBV4-2 and TRBJ2-1; TRBD2 agrees at 10 bases. Germline V gene data show CDR1 as LGHNA and CDR2 as YNFKEQ. The CDR3 runs to 15 residues.

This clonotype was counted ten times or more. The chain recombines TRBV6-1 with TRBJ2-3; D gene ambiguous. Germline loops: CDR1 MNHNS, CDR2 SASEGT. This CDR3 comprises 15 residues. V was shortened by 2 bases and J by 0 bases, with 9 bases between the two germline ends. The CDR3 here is CASSEPTGSTDTQYF. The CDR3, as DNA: TGTGCCAGCAGTGAACCCACGGGTAGCACAGATACGCAGTATTTT.

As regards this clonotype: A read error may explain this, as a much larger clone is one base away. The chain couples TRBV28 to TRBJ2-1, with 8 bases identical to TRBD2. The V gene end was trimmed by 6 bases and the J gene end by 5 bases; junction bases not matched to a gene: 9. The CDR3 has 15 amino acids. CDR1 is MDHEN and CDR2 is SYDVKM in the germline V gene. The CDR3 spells CASSGSSGNHNEQFF. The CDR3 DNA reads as TGTGCCAGCAGCGGGAGTAGCGGGAACCACAATGAGCAGTTCTTC.

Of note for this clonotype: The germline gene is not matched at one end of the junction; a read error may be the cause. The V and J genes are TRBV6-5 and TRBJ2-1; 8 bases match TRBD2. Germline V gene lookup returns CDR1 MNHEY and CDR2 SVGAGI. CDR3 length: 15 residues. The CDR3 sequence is CTSSTLAGSYNEQFF. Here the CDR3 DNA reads TGCACCAGCAGTACGCTAGCGGGCTCCTACAATGAGCAGTTCTTC.

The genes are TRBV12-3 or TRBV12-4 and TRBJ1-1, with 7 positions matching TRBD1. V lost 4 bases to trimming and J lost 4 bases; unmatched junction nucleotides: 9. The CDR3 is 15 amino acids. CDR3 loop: CASSWGSRGATEAFF. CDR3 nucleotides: TGTGCCAGCAGTTGGGGAAGCAGGGGGGCCACTGAAGCTTTCTTT.

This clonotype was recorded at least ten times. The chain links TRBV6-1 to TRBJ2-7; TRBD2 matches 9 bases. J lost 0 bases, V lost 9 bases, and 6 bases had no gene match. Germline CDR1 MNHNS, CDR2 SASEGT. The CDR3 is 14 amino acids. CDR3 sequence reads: CARRGGGSSYEQYF. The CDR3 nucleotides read TGTGCCAGGCGGGGGGGAGGCAGCTCCTACGAGCAGTACTTC.

The CDR3 protein is CASSGQGDLNTGELFF. CDR3 in DNA: TGTGCCAGCAGTGGGCAGGGGGACTTAAACACCGGGGAGCTGTTTTTT. V is TRBV6-1 and J is TRBJ2-2; D possibly corresponds to TRBD1 (7 bases). This CDR3 has 16 residues. Looked up from germline, CDR1 is MNHNS and CDR2 is SASEGT. V lost 4 bases and J 2 bases, leaving 14 bases between the germline ends.